This entry features one T cell receptor (beta chain) sequence. The antigen remains undetermined. Sequencing used immunoSEQ multiplex PCR; TCRdb keeps in-frame clones, though not all of them. Among some 100,000 clones listed, about four fifths were seen once. The time point here: baseline, week 1 (first vaccination visit). Treatment given: pre-vaccination baseline after standard-of-care therapy. This sample is drawn from a study of a mutant IDH1 vaccine in newly diagnosed glioma. Study in general: Mean patient age was about 40 years; about 60% were male and around 38% female. Antecedent treatment encompassed radiotherapy, temozolomide, or their combination; the majority received both. Study outcomes and limitations: Apparently unrelated to pseudoprogression were changes in the top peripheral T cell clonotypes.

Germline CDR1 is LNHNV and CDR2 is YYDKDF (reference sequence). The CDR3 loop spans 17 amino acids. The germline V and J ends were trimmed by 3 bases and 5 bases, with 22 bases remaining between them. This specimen was PBMCs, taken from a glioma patient treated with radiotherapy, temozolomide or both. The rearrangement joins TRBV15 to TRBJ1-1, with D hard to call. This sequence was found in a woman in her 50s with glioma. CDR3 coding DNA: TGTGCCACCAGCAGGAAGTACCTGGGGAGTGGAATGACTGAAGCTTTCTTT. It specifies CATSRKYLGSGMTEAFF.